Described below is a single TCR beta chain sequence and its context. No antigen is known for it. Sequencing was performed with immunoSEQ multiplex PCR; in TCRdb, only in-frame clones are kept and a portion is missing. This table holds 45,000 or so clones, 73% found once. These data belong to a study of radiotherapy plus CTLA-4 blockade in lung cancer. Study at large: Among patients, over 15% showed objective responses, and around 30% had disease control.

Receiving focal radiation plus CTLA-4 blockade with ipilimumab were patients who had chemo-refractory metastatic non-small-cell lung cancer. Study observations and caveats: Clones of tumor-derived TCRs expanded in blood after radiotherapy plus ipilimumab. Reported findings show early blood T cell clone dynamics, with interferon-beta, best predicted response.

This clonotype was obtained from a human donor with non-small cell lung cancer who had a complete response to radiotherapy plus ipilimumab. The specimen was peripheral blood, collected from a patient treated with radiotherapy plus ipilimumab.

The CDR3 DNA reads as TGTGCCAGCAGCGCAGCCGGGACAGGGTCCTACGAGCAGTACTTC. It yields the protein CASSAAGTGSYEQYF. The chain employs TRBV9 and TRBJ2-7, with 9 bases lining up with TRBD1. CDR3 length equals 15 residues. Trimming took 3 bases from V and 1 from J; bases not matched to a gene: 5. Germline V CDR1 and CDR2: SGDLS, YYNGEE.